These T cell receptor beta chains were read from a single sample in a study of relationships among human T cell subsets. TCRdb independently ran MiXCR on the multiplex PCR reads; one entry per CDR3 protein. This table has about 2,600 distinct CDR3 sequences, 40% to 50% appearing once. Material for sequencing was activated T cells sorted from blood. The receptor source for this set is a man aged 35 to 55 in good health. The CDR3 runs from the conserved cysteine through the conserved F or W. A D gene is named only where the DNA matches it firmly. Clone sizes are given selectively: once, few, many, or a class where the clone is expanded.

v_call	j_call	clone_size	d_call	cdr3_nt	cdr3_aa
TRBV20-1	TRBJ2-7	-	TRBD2	TGCAGTGCTAGTAGCGGGGACCTCCACGAGCAGTACTTC	CSASSGDLHEQYF
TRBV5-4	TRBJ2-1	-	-	TGTGCCAGCAGCTTGGACGGGTACTCCAATGAGCAGTTCTTC	CASSLDGYSNEQFF
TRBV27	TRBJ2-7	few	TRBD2	TGTGCCAGTTGGTCTAAGGGAGGGAGCGAGCAGTACTTC	CASWSKGGSEQYF
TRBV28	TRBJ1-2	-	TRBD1	TGTGCCAGCAGAGTACAGGGGGCGGGTCAACTATATGGCTACACCTTC	CASRVQGAGQLYGYTF
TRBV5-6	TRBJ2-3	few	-	TGTGCCAGCAGCTTCTCCTTCGACAGAAAATGGACAGATACGCAGTATTTT	CASSFSFDRKWTDTQYF
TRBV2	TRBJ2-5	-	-	TGTGCCAGGTCCGGGCAGGGTGGGCAAGAGACCCAGTACTTC	CARSGQGGQETQYF
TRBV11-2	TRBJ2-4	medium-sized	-	TGTGCCAGCAGCCCCCGTTCCGGGCTCCAGACGAGCAAAAACATTCAGTACTTC	CASSPRSGLQTSKNIQYF
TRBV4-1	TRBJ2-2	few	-	TGCGCCAGCAGTGACGGACAGAACACCGGGGAGCTGTTTTTT	CASSDGQNTGELFF
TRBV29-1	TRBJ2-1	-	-	TGCAGCGTTATAAGACCGGGCCTCAGCTCCTACAATGAGCAGTTCTTC	CSVIRPGLSSYNEQFF
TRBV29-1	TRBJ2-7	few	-	TGCAGCGTTGAAGCGGGGTATGAGCAGTACTTC	CSVEAGYEQYF
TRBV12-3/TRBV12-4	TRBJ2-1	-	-	TGTGCCAGCAGCCAGAACTCCTACAATGAGCAGTTCTTC	CASSQNSYNEQFF
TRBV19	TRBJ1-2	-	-	TGTGCCAGTAGACAGGGCCACTATGGCTACACCTTC	CASRQGHYGYTF
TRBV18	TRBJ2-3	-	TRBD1	TGTGCCAGCTCACCAGGGACAGGGGGCAAAGATACGCAGTATTTT	CASSPGTGGKDTQYF
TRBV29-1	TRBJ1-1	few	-	TGCAGCGGAGGGGGACAGAACACTGAAGCTTTCTTT	CSGGGQNTEAFF
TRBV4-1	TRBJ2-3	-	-	TGCGCCAGCAGCCAAGGGGCTCGCCAAAGACTCACAGATACGCAGTATTTT	CASSQGARQRLTDTQYF
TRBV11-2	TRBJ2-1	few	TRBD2	TGTGCCAGCAGCTCGGGACTAGCGGAGCACAATGAGCAGTTCTTC	CASSSGLAEHNEQFF
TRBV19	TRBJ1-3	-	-	TGTGCCACCCGGGCTGGAAACACCATATATTTT	CATRAGNTIYF